This paragraph covers one TCR beta chain sequence. It lacks a known antigen. A much larger clone sits a single nucleotide away, making a read error possible. This sample stems from a study of CD8 T cells in ankylosing spondylitis listed by TCRdb under 2017. About the full investigation: The study profiled T cell receptor beta repertoires in healthy donors and ankylosing spondylitis patients to find disease-linked TCR variants. The full study cohort was made up of about two dozen ankylosing spondylitis patients and around 100 healthy donors. Peripheral blood samples were taken, and synovial fluid was additionally collected from ankylosing spondylitis patients.

Broad study findings and their caveats: The disease-linked clones were reported as significantly enriched in matched synovial fluid samples from ankylosing spondylitis patients. Some TCR beta motif variants had previously been reported in synovial fluid and blood of reactive arthritis patients, which suggested common disease-initiation mechanisms. The disease-linked clones showed a CD8+ phenotype and occurred at relatively low frequencies in peripheral blood. Blood from ankylosing spondylitis patients appeared to be characterized by a TCR beta motif composed of eight highly homologous amino acid variants.

A distance of 22 bases separates the germline ends of V and J, which lose 10 bases and 8 bases respectively. CDR1 SGHKS and CDR2 YYEKEE are derived from the germline V gene (reference sequence). The CDR3, from cysteine to phenylalanine, totals 14 residues. Just CDR3 DNA is preserved here, 42 bases in frame from base 1. TCRdb records Illumina HiSeq 2500 as the sequencer. Quantitative 5'-RACE with molecular barcodes was used to prepare TCR beta libraries. Regarding the original processing steps: A new computational method based on a probabilistic model of VDJ rearrangement was used to identify disease-linked TCR variants. TCRdb applied fastp at Q25 and MiXCR to the public reads, then kept only in-frame beta chains. Every distinct CDR3 protein forms one entry, paired with its most common genes and DNA. The V and J calls and clone size are TCRdb's, not the authors'. The table for this sample lists around 330,000 distinct CDR3 sequences; roughly 11% of them were counted only once. The ten top clones hold 9.1% of the sample.

This sequence originates from a female donor with ankylosing spondylitis or in good health (not recorded which). The receptor chain draws on TRBV5-5 and TRBJ2-1; matching of 6 bases hints at TRBD1 as the D gene. The source material was blood, either unsorted or a sorted T cell fraction (not recorded which). CDR3 loop: CAGTLTGGGDEQFF. The nucleotide sequence reads TGTGCCGGCACCCTGACAGGAGGTGGCGATGAGCAGTTCTTC.